Sequencing of this T cell receptor beta chain was carried out in a study of identical twins. The study, taken as a whole, reports: Conclusions rested on cross-sectional statistics rather than following the same donors.

TCRdb re-called the 5' RACE reads with MiXCR, one entry per CDR3 protein. Of about 660,000 distinct CDR3 sequences listed, 8.5% to 9% were seen once; the top ten hold more than 0.75%. The sample holds a few counts of this clonotype. No antigen is known for it. The CDR3 is 15 amino acids. CDR1 and CDR2 (germline): KGHSH, LQKENI. The trim removed 4 bases at V and 4 bases at J, leaving 6 bases unmatched. The same sample was also used in a study of yellow fever vaccine responses in identical twins. That source adds: Twins' vaccine T cell response reportedly gave the appearance of partial convergence and partial personalization.

The chain uses TRBV18 and TRBJ2-7, with 11 bases fitting TRBD2. This receptor was taken from a young woman in good health. What was sequenced was PBMCs. CDR3 DNA sequence: TGTGCCAGCTCACAATCCGGGACTAGCGGTTACGAGCAGTACTTC. This encodes CASSQSGTSGYEQYF.